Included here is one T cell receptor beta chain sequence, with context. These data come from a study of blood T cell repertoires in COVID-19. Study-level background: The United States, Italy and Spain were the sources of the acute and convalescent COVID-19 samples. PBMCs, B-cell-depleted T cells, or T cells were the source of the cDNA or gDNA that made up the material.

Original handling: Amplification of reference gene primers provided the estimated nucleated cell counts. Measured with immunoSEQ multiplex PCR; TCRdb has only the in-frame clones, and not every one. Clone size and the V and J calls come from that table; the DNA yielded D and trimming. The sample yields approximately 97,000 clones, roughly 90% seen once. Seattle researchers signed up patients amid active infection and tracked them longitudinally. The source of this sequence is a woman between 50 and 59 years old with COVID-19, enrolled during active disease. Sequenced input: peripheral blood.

The DNA for the CDR3 is TGTGCAAGTCGCTTAGGGAAGGGACAGGACACTGAAGCTTTCTTT. Translated, it gives CASRLGKGQDTEAFF. V is TRBV12-2 and J is TRBJ1-1; the DNA was not used to check the table's D call, TRBD1. TRBV12-2 is annotated as a pseudogene. The CDR3 is made up of 15 amino acids.